This T cell receptor (beta chain) was recovered during a study of ipilimumab plus nivolumab after autologous stem cell transplantation. Overall study: Patients received a median of roughly five ipilimumab and roughly 8 nivolumab doses. The DLBCL cohort had primary refractory and relapsed disease, with 18-month progression-free survival of approximately 87% and 28%. The study's findings and limits: Authors suggest TCR repertoire, Treg phenotype and gut microbiota support further study.

Patients got ipilimumab 1 mg/kg beginning 14 to 28 days post-transplant. This clone was found a few times. The antigen is undetermined. Only in-frame clones appear in the TCRdb table, and some are missing; sequencing was by immunoSEQ multiplex PCR. Of roughly 20,000 clones in the sample, over 70% were seen once. The CDR3 covers 13 residues. CDR1 and CDR2 (germline): LNHDA, SQIVND (reference sequence). The chain employs TRBV19 and TRBJ1-2, with TRBD1 as a possible D gene (5 bases). The TCR sequence derives from a male donor with diffuse large B-cell lymphoma. This material consisted of PBMCs, taken in a trial of ipilimumab plus nivolumab as post-transplant consolidation. The DNA of the CDR3 is TGTGTTAGTACAGAGGGGCATAGCTATGGCTACACCTTC. Amino acid sequence: CVSTEGHSYGYTF.